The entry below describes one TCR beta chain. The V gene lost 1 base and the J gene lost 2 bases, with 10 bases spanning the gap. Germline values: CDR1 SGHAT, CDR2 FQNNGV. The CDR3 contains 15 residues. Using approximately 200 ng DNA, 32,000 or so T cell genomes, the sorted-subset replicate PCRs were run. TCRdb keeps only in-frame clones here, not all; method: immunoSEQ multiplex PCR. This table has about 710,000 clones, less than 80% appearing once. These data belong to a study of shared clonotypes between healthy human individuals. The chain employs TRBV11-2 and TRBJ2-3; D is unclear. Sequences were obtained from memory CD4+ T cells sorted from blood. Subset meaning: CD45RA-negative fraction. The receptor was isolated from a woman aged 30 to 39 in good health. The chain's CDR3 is CASSLVSQPTDTQYF. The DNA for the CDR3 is TGTGCCAGCAGCTTAGTGAGCCAGCCCACAGATACGCAGTATTTT.